These T cell receptor beta chains were read from a single sample in a study of T cell repertoires in cytomegalovirus infection. One entry per CDR3 protein results from TCRdb running MiXCR on the reads. This sample has 270,000 or so distinct CDR3 sequences, with 15% to 20% found just once. Sample: CD8+ T cells from PBMCs. These receptor sequences come from a human donor in good health (CMV status not recorded). Some clones in this sample may be carry-over from other donors' samples. The CDR3 runs from the conserved cysteine through the conserved F or W. A D gene is named only where the DNA matches it firmly. Some rows have no size entry. The others give once, few or many, or a class for an expanded clone.

v_gene: TRBV6-4
d_gene: TRBD1
abundance: many
j_gene: TRBJ2-7
CDR3nt: TGTGCCAGCAGTGCTGGGACAGGACCCACCTACGAGCAGTACTTC
CDR3aa: CASSAGTGPTYEQYF

v_gene: TRBV28
d_gene: .
abundance: many
j_gene: TRBJ2-1
CDR3nt: TGTGCCAGCAGTTTATACCCATCCGCGGCCTACAATGAGCAGTTCTTC
CDR3aa: CASSLYPSAAYNEQFF

v_gene: TRBV9
d_gene: TRBD1
abundance: .
j_gene: TRBJ1-2
CDR3nt: TGTGCCAGCAGCGTAGGGGCAGGGGGTCCTAATCTTCGTGGCTACACCTTC
CDR3aa: CASSVGAGGPNLRGYTF

v_gene: TRBV6-1
d_gene: TRBD1
abundance: many
j_gene: TRBJ1-5
CDR3nt: TGTGCCAGCAAAGAGACAGGGAGTCAGCCCCAGCATTTT
CDR3aa: CASKETGSQPQHF

v_gene: TRBV5-6
d_gene: TRBD2
abundance: .
j_gene: TRBJ2-5
CDR3nt: TGTGCCAGCAGCTTTCTACCCGTGGTAGCGGGGGACCTGTACCAAGAGACCCAGTACTTC
CDR3aa: CASSFLPVVAGDLYQETQYF

v_gene: TRBV20-1
d_gene: .
abundance: few
j_gene: TRBJ2-7
CDR3nt: TGCAGTGCTAGAGATTACGGGGTCGAGCAGTACTTC
CDR3aa: CSARDYGVEQYF

v_gene: TRBV4-1
d_gene: .
abundance: .
j_gene: TRBJ2-1
CDR3nt: TGCGCCAGCAGCCTAAGGACTTTGGACGACAATGAGCAGTTCTTC
CDR3aa: CASSLRTLDDNEQFF

v_gene: TRBV6-6
d_gene: TRBD1
abundance: few
j_gene: TRBJ2-7
CDR3nt: TGTGCCAGCAGTTACGGGGGACAGACTTACGAGCAGTACTTC
CDR3aa: CASSYGGQTYEQYF

v_gene: TRBV7-2
d_gene: TRBD1
abundance: many
j_gene: TRBJ1-1
CDR3nt: TGTGCCAGCAGCATACACAGGGGGGTGGCAACTGAAGCTTTCTTT
CDR3aa: CASSIHRGVATEAFF

v_gene: TRBV19
d_gene: .
abundance: .
j_gene: TRBJ2-3
CDR3nt: TGTGCCAGTGGTTTTCTGCTCACAGATACGCAGTATTTT
CDR3aa: CASGFLLTDTQYF

v_gene: TRBV29-1
d_gene: TRBD1
abundance: .
j_gene: TRBJ1-1
CDR3nt: TGCAGCGTTGAAGATGGAACCGGAGGGGGCGCGGTTATTGGAGCTTTCTTT
CDR3aa: CSVEDGTGGGAVIGAFF

v_gene: TRBV5-1
d_gene: .
abundance: few
j_gene: TRBJ1-6
CDR3nt: TGCGCCAGCAGCTTGGACTCAGGAGGGTATCGATCACCCCTCCACTTT
CDR3aa: CASSLDSGGYRSPLHF

v_gene: TRBV28
d_gene: .
abundance: few
j_gene: TRBJ2-7
CDR3nt: TGTGCCAGCAGTCCAGGACAGCCCTACGAGCAGTACTTC
CDR3aa: CASSPGQPYEQYF

v_gene: TRBV6-6
d_gene: .
abundance: .
j_gene: TRBJ2-3
CDR3nt: TGTGCCAGCAGTTACTCGTTCACTGGTACAGATACGCAGTATTTT
CDR3aa: CASSYSFTGTDTQYF

v_gene: TRBV28
d_gene: .
abundance: .
j_gene: TRBJ1-6
CDR3nt: TGTGCCAGCAGTTTACCTAGATTGTCACCCCTCCACTTT
CDR3aa: CASSLPRLSPLHF

v_gene: TRBV6-1
d_gene: .
abundance: few
j_gene: TRBJ2-1
CDR3nt: TGTGCCAGCAGTGAACGGTTGTACAATGAGCAGTTCTTC
CDR3aa: CASSERLYNEQFF

v_gene: TRBV7-9
d_gene: .
abundance: .
j_gene: TRBJ2-5
CDR3nt: TGTGCCAGCAGTCGGCCTCGACCCCGAGAGACCCAGTACTTC
CDR3aa: CASSRPRPRETQYF

v_gene: TRBV12-3/TRBV12-4
d_gene: TRBD1
abundance: few
j_gene: TRBJ2-2
CDR3nt: TGTGCCAGCAGGGCCCGGGACAGGGCCCTTGCGACCGGGGAGCTGTTTTTT
CDR3aa: CASRARDRALATGELFF

v_gene: TRBV12-3/TRBV12-4
d_gene: .
abundance: .
j_gene: TRBJ1-1
CDR3nt: TGTGCCAGCAGCCCTTCCGCGGGTACTGAAGCTTTCTTT
CDR3aa: CASSPSAGTEAFF

v_gene: TRBV12-3/TRBV12-4
d_gene: .
abundance: many
j_gene: TRBJ1-4
CDR3nt: TGTGCCAGCAGCCTCAAGTGGGGCCGGAGTGATGAGGATGAAAAACTGTTTTTT
CDR3aa: CASSLKWGRSDEDEKLFF

v_gene: TRBV11-1
d_gene: .
abundance: few
j_gene: TRBJ2-7
CDR3nt: TGTGCCAGCAGCCCCGTCGATGCCGGCTACGAGCAGTACTTC
CDR3aa: CASSPVDAGYEQYF

v_gene: TRBV7-9
d_gene: .
abundance: .
j_gene: TRBJ2-7
CDR3nt: TGTGCCAGCAGCTTAGAATATTCTTCATACGAGCAGTACTTC
CDR3aa: CASSLEYSSYEQYF

v_gene: TRBV7-3
d_gene: .
abundance: few
j_gene: TRBJ1-1
CDR3nt: TGTGCCAGCAGCCCTTCGGGGGGGGGCGAAGCTGAAGCTTTCTTT
CDR3aa: CASSPSGGGEAEAFF

v_gene: TRBV6-6
d_gene: .
abundance: .
j_gene: TRBJ1-1
CDR3nt: .
CDR3aa: CASLLEWGGGTEVFF

v_gene: TRBV10-3
d_gene: TRBD1
abundance: .
j_gene: TRBJ1-2
CDR3nt: TGTGCCATCAGTGAGTCGAGAGGGGGCGATGGCTACACCTTC
CDR3aa: CAISESRGGDGYTF

v_gene: TRBV28
d_gene: .
abundance: .
j_gene: TRBJ1-1
CDR3nt: TGTGCCAGCAGTCCGGCCGACCAGAACACTGAAGCTTTCTTT
CDR3aa: CASSPADQNTEAFF

v_gene: TRBV4-1
d_gene: .
abundance: .
j_gene: TRBJ2-2
CDR3nt: TGCGCCAGCAGCCAAGTTGGAGGGGTGGACACCGGGGAGCTGTTTTTT
CDR3aa: CASSQVGGVDTGELFF

v_gene: TRBV5-6
d_gene: .
abundance: few
j_gene: TRBJ1-1
CDR3nt: TGTGCCAGCAGCTTGGAGCGGGAACGGGCGCCTGAAGCTTTCTTT
CDR3aa: CASSLERERAPEAFF

v_gene: TRBV28
d_gene: TRBD1
abundance: few
j_gene: TRBJ2-7
CDR3nt: TGTGCCAGCAGTTTATCTGGGACAGACCTAACCTACGAGCAGTACTTC
CDR3aa: CASSLSGTDLTYEQYF

v_gene: TRBV7-6
d_gene: .
abundance: many
j_gene: TRBJ2-2
CDR3nt: TGTGCCAGCAGCGGTCTGGTGCAGGATAACACCGGGGAGCTGTTTTTT
CDR3aa: CASSGLVQDNTGELFF

v_gene: TRBV7-9
d_gene: .
abundance: many
j_gene: TRBJ1-4
CDR3nt: TGTGCCAGCAGCCCCCAGGGTGAAAAACTGTTTTTT
CDR3aa: CASSPQGEKLFF

v_gene: TRBV28
d_gene: TRBD1
abundance: few
j_gene: TRBJ2-1
CDR3nt: TGTGCCAGCAGCACCCCGACAGGGCAGTACTCCTACAATGAGCAGTTCTTC
CDR3aa: CASSTPTGQYSYNEQFF

v_gene: TRBV5-6
d_gene: TRBD2
abundance: .
j_gene: TRBJ2-1
CDR3nt: TGTGCCAGCAGCTTGCCTATGCGACTAGCGGGGGGCATATACAATGAGCAGTTCTTC
CDR3aa: CASSLPMRLAGGIYNEQFF

v_gene: TRBV11-2
d_gene: TRBD1
abundance: many
j_gene: TRBJ1-2
CDR3nt: TGTGCCAGCAGCTCAGGCAGGATAACTGAAACGGGGACAGAAGATTATGGCTACACCTTC
CDR3aa: CASSSGRITETGTEDYGYTF

v_gene: TRBV7-2
d_gene: .
abundance: many
j_gene: TRBJ2-1
CDR3nt: TGTGCCAGCAGCGCCGGGGCCCACAATGAGCAGTTCTTC
CDR3aa: CASSAGAHNEQFF